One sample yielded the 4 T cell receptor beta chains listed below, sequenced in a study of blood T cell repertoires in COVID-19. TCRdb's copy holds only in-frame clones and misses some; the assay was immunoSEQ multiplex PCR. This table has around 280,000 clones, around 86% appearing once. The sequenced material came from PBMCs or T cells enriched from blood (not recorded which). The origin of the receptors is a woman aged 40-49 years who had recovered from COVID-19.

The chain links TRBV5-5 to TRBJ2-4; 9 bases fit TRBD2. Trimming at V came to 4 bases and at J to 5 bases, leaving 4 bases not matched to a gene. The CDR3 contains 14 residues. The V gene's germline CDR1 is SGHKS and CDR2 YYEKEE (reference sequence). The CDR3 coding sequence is TGTGCCAGCAGCGAGACTAGCGGTCAAAACATTCAGTACTTC. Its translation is CASSETSGQNIQYF.

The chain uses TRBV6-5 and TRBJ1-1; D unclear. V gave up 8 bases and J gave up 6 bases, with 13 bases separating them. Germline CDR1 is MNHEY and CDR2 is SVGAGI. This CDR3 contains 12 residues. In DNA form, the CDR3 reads TGTGCCAGCTCTTTGTTCTATCCTGAAGCTTTCTTT. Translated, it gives CASSLFYPEAFF.

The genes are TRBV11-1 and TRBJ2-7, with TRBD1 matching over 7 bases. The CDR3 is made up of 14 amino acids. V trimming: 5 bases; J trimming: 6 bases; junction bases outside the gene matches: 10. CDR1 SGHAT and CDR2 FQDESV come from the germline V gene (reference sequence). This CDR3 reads CASSLSGTAPEQYF. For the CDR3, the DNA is TGTGCCAGCAGCCTATCCGGGACAGCCCCCGAGCAGTACTTC.

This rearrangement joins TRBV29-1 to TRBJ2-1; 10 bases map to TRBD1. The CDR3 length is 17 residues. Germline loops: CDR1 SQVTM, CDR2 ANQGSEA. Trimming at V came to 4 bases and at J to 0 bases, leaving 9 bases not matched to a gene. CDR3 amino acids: CSVGQGAKISSYNEQFF. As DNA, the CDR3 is TGCAGCGTTGGACAGGGGGCGAAAATCAGCTCCTACAATGAGCAGTTCTTC.